One and the same sample provided the 5 T cell receptor beta chains below, sequenced in a study of cytomegalovirus exposure and HLA in healthy donors. The PCR ran on 60 Vbeta and 13 Jbeta primers. The method was immunoSEQ multiplex PCR; TCRdb's version includes in-frame clones alone and lacks a portion of them. The data contain more than 95,000 clones, more than 15% of them singletons. Sample: PBMCs. The receptors stem from a female donor in good health and CMV-seropositive.

This sequence joins TRBV28 and TRBJ2-4, with 9 bases identical to TRBD1. The CDR3 extends over 15 amino acids. With V trimmed by 8 bases and J by 1 base, 6 bases remained unmatched. Germline CDR1 MDHEN, CDR2 SYDVKM. The CDR3 sequence: CASADRGAAKNIQYF. The CDR3 bases are TGTGCCAGCGCCGACAGGGGGGCGGCCAAAAACATTCAGTACTTC.

This clone has just a few counts. The rearrangement links TRBV28 to TRBJ2-1; D is unclear. The CDR3 runs to 11 residues. Germline V CDR1 and CDR2: MDHEN, SYDVKM. Trimming cost V 5 bases and J 8 bases, with 7 bases left between them. CDR3 bases: TGTGCCAGCAGTCTAGAGGATGAGCAGTTCTTC. Translated, it gives CASSLEDEQFF.

The chain has TRBV5-4 and TRBJ2-7; 8 nucleotides line up with TRBD2. The CDR3 length is 15 residues. The V segment lost 4 bases and the J segment 4 bases; nucleotides outside the gene matches: 10. Germline-derived CDR1 and CDR2 are SGHNT and YYREEE (reference sequence). CDR3 DNA sequence: TGTGCCAGCAGCCCCCGGGGGGGGCCGGGTTACGAGCAGTACTTC. Encoded protein: CASSPRGGPGYEQYF.

The V call is TRBV7-6, the J call TRBJ2-5; D remains ambiguous. Germline CDR1 SGHVS, CDR2 FNYEAQ. Trimming removed 1 base at V and 4 bases at J, with 7 bases between. This CDR3 is built from 13 residues. The CDR3 bases are TGTGCCAGCAGCTTAGAATTCAGAGAGACCCAGTACTTC. It encodes CASSLEFRETQYF.

The chain links TRBV5-4 to TRBJ2-7, with TRBD2 matching over 8 bases. J was trimmed by 2 bases and V by 4 bases; bases with no gene match: 8. Looked up from germline, CDR1 is SGHNT and CDR2 is YYREEE (reference sequence). The CDR3 has 15 residues. This CDR3 is CASSPKRESTYEQYF. As DNA, the CDR3 is TGTGCCAGCAGCCCAAAGCGGGAGAGCACCTACGAGCAGTACTTC.